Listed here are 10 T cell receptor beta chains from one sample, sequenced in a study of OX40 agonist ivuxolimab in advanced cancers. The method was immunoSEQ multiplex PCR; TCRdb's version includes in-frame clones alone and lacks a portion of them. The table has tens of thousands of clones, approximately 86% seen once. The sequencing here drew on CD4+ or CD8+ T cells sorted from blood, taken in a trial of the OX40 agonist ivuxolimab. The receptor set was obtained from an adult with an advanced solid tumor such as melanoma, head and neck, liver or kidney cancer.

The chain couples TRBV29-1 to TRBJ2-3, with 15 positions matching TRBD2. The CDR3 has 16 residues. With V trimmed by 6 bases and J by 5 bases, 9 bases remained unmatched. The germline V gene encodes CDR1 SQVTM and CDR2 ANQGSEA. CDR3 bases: TGCAGCGTCCAAAGGACTAGCGGGGGGGAGGGAGATACGCAGTATTTT. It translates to CSVQRTSGGEGDTQYF.

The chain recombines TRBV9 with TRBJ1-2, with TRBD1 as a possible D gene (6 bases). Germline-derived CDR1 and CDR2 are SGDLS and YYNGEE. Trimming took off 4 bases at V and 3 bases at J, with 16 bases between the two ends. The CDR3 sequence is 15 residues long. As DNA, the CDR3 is TGTGCCAGCAGCCCCTCCTCAGGGGTTTACTATGGCTACACCTTC. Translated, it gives CASSPSSGVYYGYTF.

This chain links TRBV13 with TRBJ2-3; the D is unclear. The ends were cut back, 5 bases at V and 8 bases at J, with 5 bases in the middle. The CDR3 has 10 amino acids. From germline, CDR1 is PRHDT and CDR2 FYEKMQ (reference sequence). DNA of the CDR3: TGTGCCAGCAGCGGGATTACGCAGTATTTT. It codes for CASSGITQYF.

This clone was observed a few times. The CDR3 DNA is TGCGCCAGCGGGGTCAGCAATCAGCCCCAGCATTTT. Its translation is CASGVSNQPQHF. The V and J genes are TRBV10-1 and TRBJ1-5; D gene ambiguous. Looked up from germline, CDR1 is WNHNN and CDR2 is SYGVQD (reference sequence). Trimming removed 8 bases at V and 1 base at J, with 6 bases between. This CDR3 spans 12 amino acids.

The CDR3 nucleotides are TGTGCCAGCAGCTCCCCTGTGGGGGGGCTGAGGTCCTACAATGAGCAGTTCTTC. Encoded protein: CASSSPVGGLRSYNEQFF. This rearrangement joins TRBV5-4 to TRBJ2-1; a weak D match, TRBD2 (7 bases). Trimming pared 3 bases from V and 1 base from J, leaving 20 bases between. CDR1 is SGHNT, CDR2 YYREEE, per germline (reference sequence). CDR3 size: 18 residues.

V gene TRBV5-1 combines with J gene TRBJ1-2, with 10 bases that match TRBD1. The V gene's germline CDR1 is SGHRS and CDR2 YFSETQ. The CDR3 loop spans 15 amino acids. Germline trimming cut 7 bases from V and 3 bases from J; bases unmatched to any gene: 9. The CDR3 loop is CASLDRDRGDYGYTF. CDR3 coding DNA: TGCGCCAGCCTCGACCGGGACAGGGGAGACTATGGCTACACCTTC.

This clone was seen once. The CDR3 is CASSESGGTGELFF. The DNA for the CDR3 is TGTGCCAGCAGTGAATCCGGTGGGACCGGGGAGCTGTTTTTT. The chain has TRBV25-1 and TRBJ2-2, with no clear D. With 1 base removed from V and 5 bases from J, the gap between germline ends came to 8 bases. CDR3 length equals 14 residues. Germline V gene data show CDR1 as MGHDK and CDR2 as SYGVNS. The full variable domain, in which reference TRBV25-1 and TRBJ2-2 provide the parts outside the CDR3, is EADIYQTPRYLVIGTGKKITLECSQTMGHDKMYWYQQDPGMELHLIHYSYGVNSTEKGDLSSESTVSRIRTEHFPLTLESARPSHTSQYLCASSESGGTGELFFGEGSRLTVL.

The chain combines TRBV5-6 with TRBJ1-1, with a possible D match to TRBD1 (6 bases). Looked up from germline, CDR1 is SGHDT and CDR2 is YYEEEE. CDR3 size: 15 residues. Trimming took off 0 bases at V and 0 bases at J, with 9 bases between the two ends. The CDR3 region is CASSLAGTMNTEAFF. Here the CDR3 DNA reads TGTGCCAGCAGCTTGGCCGGGACAATGAACACTGAAGCTTTCTTT.

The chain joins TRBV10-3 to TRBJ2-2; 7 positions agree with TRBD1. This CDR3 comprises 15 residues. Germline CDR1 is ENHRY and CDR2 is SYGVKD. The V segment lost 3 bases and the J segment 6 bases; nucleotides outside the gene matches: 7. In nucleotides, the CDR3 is TGTGCCATCAGTGACCTGGACAGGACGCCCGGGGAGCTGTTTTTT. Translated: CAISDLDRTPGELFF.

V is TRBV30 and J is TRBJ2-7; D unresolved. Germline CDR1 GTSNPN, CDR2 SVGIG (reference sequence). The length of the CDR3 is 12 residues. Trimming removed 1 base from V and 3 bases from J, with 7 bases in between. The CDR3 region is CAWSGLGYEQYF. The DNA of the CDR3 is TGTGCCTGGAGTGGGTTGGGCTACGAGCAGTACTTC.